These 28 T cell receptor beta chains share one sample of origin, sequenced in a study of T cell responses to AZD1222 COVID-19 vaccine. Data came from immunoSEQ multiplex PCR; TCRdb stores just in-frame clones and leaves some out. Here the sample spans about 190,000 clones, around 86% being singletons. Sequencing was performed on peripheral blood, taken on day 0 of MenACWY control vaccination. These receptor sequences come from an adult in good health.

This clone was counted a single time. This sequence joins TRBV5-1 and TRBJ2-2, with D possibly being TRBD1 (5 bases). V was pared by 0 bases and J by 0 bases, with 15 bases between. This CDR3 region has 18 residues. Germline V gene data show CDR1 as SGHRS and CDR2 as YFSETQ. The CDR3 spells CASSLGGRVSANTGELFF. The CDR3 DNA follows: TGCGCCAGCAGCTTGGGGGGCAGGGTATCCGCGAACACCGGGGAGCTGTTTTTT.

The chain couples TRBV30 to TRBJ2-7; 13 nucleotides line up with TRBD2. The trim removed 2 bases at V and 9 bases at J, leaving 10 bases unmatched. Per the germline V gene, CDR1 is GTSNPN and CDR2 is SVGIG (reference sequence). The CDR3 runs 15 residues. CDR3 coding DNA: TGTGCCTGGAGTCTCCCCACTAGCGGGGGGGCGCCGCAGTACTTC. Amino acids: CAWSLPTSGGAPQYF.

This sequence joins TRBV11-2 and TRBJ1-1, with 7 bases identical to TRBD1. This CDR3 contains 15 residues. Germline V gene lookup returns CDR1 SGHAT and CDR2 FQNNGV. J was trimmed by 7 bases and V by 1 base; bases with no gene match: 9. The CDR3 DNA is TGTGCCAGCAGCTTAGCACACAAGGGGGCGGGTGAAGCTTTCTTT. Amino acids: CASSLAHKGAGEAFF.

This chain's CDR3 is CASSPVLRFLPYEQYF. In DNA form, the CDR3 reads TGTGCCAGCAGTCCGGTCCTTCGGTTTCTCCCCTACGAGCAGTACTTC. The chain employs TRBV2 and TRBJ2-7; D is undetermined. Germline assignment: CDR1 SNHLY and CDR2 FYNNEI. Between the trimmed V and J ends, which lost 5 bases and 2 bases, there was a span of 19 bases. The CDR3 is made up of 16 amino acids.

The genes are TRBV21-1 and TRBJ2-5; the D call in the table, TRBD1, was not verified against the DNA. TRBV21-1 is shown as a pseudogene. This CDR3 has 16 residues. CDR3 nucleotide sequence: TGTGCCTCCCCACGCCGGGGCAGGGGAAATGCGGAGACCCAGTACTTC. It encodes CASPRRGRGNAETQYF.

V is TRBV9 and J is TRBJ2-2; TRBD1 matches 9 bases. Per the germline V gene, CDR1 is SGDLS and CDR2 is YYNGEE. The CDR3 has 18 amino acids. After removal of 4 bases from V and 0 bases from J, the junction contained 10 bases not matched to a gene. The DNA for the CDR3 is TGTGCCAGCAGCCCGGGACCGGGACAGGGAGCGAACACCGGGGAGCTGTTTTTT. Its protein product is CASSPGPGQGANTGELFF. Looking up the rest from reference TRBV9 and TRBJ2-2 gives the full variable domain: DSGVTQTPKHLITATGQRVTLRCSPRSGDLSVYWYQQSLDQGLQFLIQYYNGEERAKGNILERFSAQQFPDLHSELNLSSLELGDSALYFCASSPGPGQGANTGELFFGEGSRLTVL.

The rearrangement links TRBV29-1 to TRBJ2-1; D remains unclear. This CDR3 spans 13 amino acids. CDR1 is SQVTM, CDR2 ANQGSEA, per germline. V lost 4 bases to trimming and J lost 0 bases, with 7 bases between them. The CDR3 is CSVGADSYNEQFF. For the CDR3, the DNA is TGCAGCGTTGGGGCTGACTCCTACAATGAGCAGTTCTTC.

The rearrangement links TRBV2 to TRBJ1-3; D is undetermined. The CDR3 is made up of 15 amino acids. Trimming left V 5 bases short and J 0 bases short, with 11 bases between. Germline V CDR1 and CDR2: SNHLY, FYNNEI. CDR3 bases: TGTGCCAGCAGTCGGGAGGGTTTCTCTGGAAACACCATATATTTT. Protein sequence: CASSREGFSGNTIYF.

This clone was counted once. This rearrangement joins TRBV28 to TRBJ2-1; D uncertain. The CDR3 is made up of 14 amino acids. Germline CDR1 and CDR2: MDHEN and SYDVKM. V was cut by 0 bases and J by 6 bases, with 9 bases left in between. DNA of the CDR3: TGTGCCAGCAGTTTATGGGGCTCTGGCAATGAGCAGTTCTTC. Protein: CASSLWGSGNEQFF.

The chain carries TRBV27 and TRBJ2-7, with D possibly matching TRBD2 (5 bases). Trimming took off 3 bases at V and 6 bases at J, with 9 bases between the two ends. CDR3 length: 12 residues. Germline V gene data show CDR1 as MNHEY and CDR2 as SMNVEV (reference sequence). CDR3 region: CASSFSGSEQYF. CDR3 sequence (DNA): TGTGCCAGCAGTTTCTCGGGGAGCGAGCAGTACTTC.

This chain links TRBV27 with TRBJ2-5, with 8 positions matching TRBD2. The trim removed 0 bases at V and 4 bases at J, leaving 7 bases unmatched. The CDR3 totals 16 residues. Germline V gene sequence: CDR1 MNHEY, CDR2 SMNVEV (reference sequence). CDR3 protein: CASSLSPTGRGETQYF. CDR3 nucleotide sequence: TGTGCCAGCAGTTTATCCCCTACCGGGAGGGGAGAGACCCAGTACTTC.

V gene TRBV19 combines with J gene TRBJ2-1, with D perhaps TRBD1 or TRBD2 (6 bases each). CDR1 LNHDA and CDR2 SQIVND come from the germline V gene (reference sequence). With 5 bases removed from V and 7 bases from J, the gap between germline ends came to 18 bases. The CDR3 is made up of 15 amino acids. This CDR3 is CASSPPGASSNEQFF. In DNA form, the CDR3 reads TGTGCCAGTAGTCCGCCGGGGGCTAGTTCTAATGAGCAGTTCTTC.

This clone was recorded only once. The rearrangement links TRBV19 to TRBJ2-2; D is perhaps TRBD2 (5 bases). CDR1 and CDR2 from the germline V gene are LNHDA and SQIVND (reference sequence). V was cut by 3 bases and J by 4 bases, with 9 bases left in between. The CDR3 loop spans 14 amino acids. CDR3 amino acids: CASSIVGSTGELFF. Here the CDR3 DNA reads TGTGCCAGTAGTATTGTGGGGAGCACCGGGGAGCTGTTTTTT.

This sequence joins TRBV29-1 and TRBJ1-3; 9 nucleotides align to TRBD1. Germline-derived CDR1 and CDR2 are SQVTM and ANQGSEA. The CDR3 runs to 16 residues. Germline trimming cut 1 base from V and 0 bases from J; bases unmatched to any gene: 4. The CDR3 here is CSVEVRTGDSGNTIYF. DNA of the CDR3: TGCAGCGTTGAAGTCAGGACAGGGGACTCTGGAAACACCATATATTTT.

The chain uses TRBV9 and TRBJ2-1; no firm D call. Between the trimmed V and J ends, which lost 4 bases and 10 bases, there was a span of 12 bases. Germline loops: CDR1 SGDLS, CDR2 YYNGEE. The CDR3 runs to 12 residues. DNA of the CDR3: TGTGCCAGCAGCCCCCGAGATAACGAGCAGTTCTTC. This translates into CASSPRDNEQFF.

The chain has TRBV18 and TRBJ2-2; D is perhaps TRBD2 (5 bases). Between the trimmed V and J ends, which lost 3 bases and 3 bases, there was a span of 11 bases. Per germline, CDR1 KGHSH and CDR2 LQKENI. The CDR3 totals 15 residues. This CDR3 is CASSPEIGDTGELFF. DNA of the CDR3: TGTGCCAGCTCACCGGAGATCGGGGACACCGGGGAGCTGTTTTTT.

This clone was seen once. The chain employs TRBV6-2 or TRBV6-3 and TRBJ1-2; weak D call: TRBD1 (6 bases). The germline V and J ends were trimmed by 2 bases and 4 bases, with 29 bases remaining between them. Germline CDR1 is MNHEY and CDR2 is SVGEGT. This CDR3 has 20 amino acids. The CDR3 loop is CASSYPTTPGVVSPPYGYTF. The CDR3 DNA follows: TGTGCCAGCAGTTACCCAACGACGCCAGGGGTAGTTTCCCCTCCCTATGGCTACACCTTC.

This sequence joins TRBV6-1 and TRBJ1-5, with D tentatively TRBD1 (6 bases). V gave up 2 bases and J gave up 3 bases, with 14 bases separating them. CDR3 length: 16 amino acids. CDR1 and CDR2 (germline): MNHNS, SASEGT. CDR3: CASSESIGGHNQPQHF. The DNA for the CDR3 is TGTGCCAGCAGTGAAAGCATTGGGGGGCACAATCAGCCCCAGCATTTT.

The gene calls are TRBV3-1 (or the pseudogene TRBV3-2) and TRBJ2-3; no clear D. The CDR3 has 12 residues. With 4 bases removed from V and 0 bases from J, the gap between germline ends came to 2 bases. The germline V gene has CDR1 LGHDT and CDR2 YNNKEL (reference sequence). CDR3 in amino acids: CASSLSTDTQYF. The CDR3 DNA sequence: TGTGCCAGCAGCCTTAGCACAGATACGCAGTATTTT.

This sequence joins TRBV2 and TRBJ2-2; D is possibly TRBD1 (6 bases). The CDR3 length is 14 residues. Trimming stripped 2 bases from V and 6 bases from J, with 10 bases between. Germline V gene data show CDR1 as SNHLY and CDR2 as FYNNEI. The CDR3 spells CASSEQGIPGELFF. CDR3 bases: TGTGCCAGCAGTGAACAGGGGATACCCGGGGAGCTGTTTTTT.

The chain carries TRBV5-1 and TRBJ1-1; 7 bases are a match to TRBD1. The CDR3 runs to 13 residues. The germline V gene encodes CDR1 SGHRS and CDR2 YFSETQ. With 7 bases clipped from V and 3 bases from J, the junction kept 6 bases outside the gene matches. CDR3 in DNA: TGCGCCAGCGGACTAACAGGGGACACTGAAGCTTTCTTT. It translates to CASGLTGDTEAFF.

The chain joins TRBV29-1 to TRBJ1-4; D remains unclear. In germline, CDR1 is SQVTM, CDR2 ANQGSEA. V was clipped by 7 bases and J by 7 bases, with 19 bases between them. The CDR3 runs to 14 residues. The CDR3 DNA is TGCAGCGCTCTAGGCGCACAAAGGGCTGAAAAACTGTTTTTT. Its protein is CSALGAQRAEKLFF.

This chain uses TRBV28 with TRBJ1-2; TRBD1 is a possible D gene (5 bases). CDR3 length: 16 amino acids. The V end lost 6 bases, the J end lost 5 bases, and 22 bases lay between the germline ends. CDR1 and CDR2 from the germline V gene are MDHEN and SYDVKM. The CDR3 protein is CASRTPAGGGTYGYTF. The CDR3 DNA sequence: TGTGCCAGCAGGACCCCGGCGGGGGGGGGAACTTATGGCTACACCTTC.

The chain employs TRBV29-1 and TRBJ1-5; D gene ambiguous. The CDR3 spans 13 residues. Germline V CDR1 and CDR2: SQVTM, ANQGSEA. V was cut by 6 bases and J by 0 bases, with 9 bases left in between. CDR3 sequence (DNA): TGCAGCGTCCTCCCTGATAGCAATCAGCCCCAGCATTTT. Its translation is CSVLPDSNQPQHF.

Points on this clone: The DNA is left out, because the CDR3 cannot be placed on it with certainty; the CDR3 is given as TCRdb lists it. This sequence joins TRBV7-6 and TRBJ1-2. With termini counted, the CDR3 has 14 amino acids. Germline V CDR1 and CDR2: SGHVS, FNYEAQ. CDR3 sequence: CASSSSIRGAGYTF.

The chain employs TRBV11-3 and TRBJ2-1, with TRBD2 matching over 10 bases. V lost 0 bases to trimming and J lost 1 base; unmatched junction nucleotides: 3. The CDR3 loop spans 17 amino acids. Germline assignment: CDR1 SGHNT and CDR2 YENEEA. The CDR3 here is CASSLEGTSASYNEQFF. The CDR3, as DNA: TGTGCCAGCAGCTTAGAAGGGACTAGCGCGTCCTACAATGAGCAGTTCTTC.

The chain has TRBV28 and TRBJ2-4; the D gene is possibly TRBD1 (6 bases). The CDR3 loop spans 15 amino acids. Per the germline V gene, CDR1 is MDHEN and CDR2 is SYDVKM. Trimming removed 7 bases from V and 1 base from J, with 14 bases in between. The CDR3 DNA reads TGTGCCAGCATCAGCCCCGGACAGGCCAAAAACATTCAGTACTTC. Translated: CASISPGQAKNIQYF.

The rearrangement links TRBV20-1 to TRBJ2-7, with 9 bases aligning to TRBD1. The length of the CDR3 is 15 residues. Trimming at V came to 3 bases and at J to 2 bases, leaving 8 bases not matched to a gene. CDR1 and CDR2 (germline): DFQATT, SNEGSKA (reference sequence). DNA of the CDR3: TGCAGTGCTAGTCCGGGGGACAGGGTGACCTACGAGCAGTACTTC. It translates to CSASPGDRVTYEQYF.